The clone carrying this TCR beta chain was recorded once. The sample originates from a study of cytomegalovirus exposure and HLA in healthy donors. Amplification used 60 Vbeta primers and 13 Jbeta primers. In the source study's methods: An analysis that came later counted 80 million or so unique TCR beta chains, approximately 10 million shared. Libraries were prepared by immunoSEQ multiplex PCR; TCRdb keeps only in-frame clonotypes and omits some of them. V and J calls and clone size are those listed in that table; D and trimming were worked out from the DNA. The sample consists of 150,000 to 200,000 clones, just over 75% of them appearing once. The clonotype was recovered from a man aged 18 to 30 in good health and CMV-seronegative. The specimen was PBMCs.

The CDR3 region has the DNA TGTGCCAGCAGCGCACAGGGTTCCCCATCCCTATCGACTGAAGCTTTCTTT. It specifies CASSAQGSPSLSTEAFF. V is TRBV5-4 and J is TRBJ1-1; perhaps TRBD1 as D (6 bases). The V gene's germline CDR1 is SGHNT and CDR2 YYREEE (reference sequence). With 4 bases removed from V and 5 bases from J, the gap between germline ends came to 24 bases. The CDR3 runs 17 residues. Based on the CDR3 plus reference TRBV5-4 and TRBJ1-1, the full variable domain is ETGVTQSPTHLIKTRGQQVTLRCSSQSGHNTVSWYQQALGQGPQFIFQYYREEENGRGNFPPRFSGLQFPNYSSELNVNALELDDSALYLCASSAQGSPSLSTEAFFGQGTRLTVV.